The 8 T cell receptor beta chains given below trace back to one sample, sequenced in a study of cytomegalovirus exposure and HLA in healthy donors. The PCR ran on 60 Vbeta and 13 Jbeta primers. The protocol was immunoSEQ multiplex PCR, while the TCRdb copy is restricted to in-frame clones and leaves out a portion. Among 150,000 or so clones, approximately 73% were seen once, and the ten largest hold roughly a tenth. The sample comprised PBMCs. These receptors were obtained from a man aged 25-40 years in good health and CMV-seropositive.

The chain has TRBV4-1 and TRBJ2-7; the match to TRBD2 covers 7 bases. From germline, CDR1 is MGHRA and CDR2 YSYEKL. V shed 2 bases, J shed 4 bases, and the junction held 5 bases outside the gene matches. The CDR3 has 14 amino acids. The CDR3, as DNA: TGCGCCAGCAGCCAACCGACTAGCAGGTACGAGCAGTACTTC. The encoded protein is CASSQPTSRYEQYF.

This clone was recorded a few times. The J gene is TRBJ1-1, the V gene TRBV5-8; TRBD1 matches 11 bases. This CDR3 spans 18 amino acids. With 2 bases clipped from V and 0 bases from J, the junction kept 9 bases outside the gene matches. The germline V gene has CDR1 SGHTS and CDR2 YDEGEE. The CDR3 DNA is TGTGCCAGCAGCTTAGGATGGGACAGGGGGAACGTGAACACTGAAGCTTTCTTT. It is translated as CASSLGWDRGNVNTEAFF.

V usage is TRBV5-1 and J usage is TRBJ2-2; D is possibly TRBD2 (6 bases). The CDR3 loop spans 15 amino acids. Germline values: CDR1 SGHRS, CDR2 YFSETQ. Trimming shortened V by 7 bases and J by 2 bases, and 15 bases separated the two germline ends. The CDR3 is CASWPFGLNTGELFF. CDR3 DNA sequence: TGCGCCAGCTGGCCGTTTGGACTAAACACCGGGGAGCTGTTTTTT.

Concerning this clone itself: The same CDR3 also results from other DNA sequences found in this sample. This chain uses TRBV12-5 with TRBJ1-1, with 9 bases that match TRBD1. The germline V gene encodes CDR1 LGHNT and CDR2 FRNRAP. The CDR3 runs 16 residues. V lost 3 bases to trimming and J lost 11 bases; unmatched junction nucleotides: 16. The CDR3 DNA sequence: TGTGCTAGTGGTTTAAAACCCGGGACAGGGTTGTTAGAGGCTTTCTTT. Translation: CASGLKPGTGLLEAFF.

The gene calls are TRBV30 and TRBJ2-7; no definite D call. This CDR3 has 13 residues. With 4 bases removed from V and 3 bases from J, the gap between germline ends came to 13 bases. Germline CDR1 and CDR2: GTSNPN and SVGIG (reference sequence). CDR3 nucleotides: TGTGCCTGGACCATCACTCCCCTCTACGAGCAGTACTTC. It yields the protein CAWTITPLYEQYF.

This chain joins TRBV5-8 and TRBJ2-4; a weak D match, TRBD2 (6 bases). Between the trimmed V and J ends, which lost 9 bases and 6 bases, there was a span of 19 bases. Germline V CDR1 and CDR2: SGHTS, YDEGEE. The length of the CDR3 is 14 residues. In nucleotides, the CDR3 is TGTGCCACCGGGCGAGGCGGGGCCCCAAACATTCAGTACTTC. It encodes CATGRGGAPNIQYF.

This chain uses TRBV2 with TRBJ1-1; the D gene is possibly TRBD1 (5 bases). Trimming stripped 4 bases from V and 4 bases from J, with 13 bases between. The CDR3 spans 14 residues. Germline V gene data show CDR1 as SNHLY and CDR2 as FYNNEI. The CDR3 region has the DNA TGTGCCAGCAGTGTAGGGGTCCTGGGCACTGAAGCTTTCTTT. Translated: CASSVGVLGTEAFF.

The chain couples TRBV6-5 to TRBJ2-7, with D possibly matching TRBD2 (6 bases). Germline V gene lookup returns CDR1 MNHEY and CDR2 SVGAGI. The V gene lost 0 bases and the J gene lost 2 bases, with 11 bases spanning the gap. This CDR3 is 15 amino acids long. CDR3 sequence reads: CASSYSAGPTYEQYF. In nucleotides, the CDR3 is TGTGCCAGCAGTTACTCTGCGGGACCTACCTACGAGCAGTACTTC.